This TCR beta chain was captured in a study of human T cells and chemical hapten exposure. Worth noting for this clonotype: What it binds is not known.

Study findings and constraints: TCRs at high frequency, those above 1 in 1000, did not change with DPC sensitization.

Time point: healthy volunteer bleed at 6 weeks. Total RNA came from unfractionated whole blood. Within the library, unique molecular identifiers were attached to each individual cDNA molecule. In TCRdb, the RACE reads were re-called with MiXCR into one record per CDR3 protein. This table holds about 65,000 distinct CDR3 sequences, 5.5% to 7.5% found once. The clonotype originates from a female donor in good health. Some clones in this sample may be carry-over from other donors' samples. The sample taken for sequencing was whole blood.

Here the CDR3 DNA reads TGTGCCAGCACCCATGGAGCGGGAGACCATGAGCAGTTCTTC. Its translation is CASTHGAGDHEQFF. The genes are TRBV5-6 and TRBJ2-1; 8 bases fit TRBD2. Per the germline V gene, CDR1 is SGHDT and CDR2 is YYEEEE. The junction had 10 bases not matched to a gene; V was cut back by 6 bases and J by 8 bases. This CDR3 spans 14 amino acids.